The 18 T cell receptor beta chains reported below all come from one sample, sequenced in a study of shared clonotypes between healthy human individuals. Profiling relied on immunoSEQ multiplex PCR, and the TCRdb table lists in-frame clones only, not all of them. The sample records under 2.5 million clones, 80% to 95% being singletons. Sequencing was performed on naive CD4+ T cells from PBMCs. Noted subset: CD45RA+ positively selected. Receptors originate from a man younger than 35 in good health. Some clones in this sample may be carry-over from other donors' samples.

The chain is built from TRBV30 and TRBJ2-5, with D maybe TRBD1 (6 bases). Gene TRBJ2-7 matches the end of the DNA better, so the J call may be wrong. This CDR3 comprises 14 residues. Germline V gives CDR1 GTSNPN, CDR2 SVGIG (reference sequence). DNA of the CDR3: TGTGCCTGGAGTCTAACAGGGCGCTACTACGAGCAGTACTTC. It codes for CAWSLTGRYYEQYF.

Concerning this clone: A read error may produce the germline difference seen at one junction end. The chain has TRBV13 and TRBJ2-1; D is perhaps TRBD1 (6 bases). The CDR3 is 13 amino acids. Germline V lookup: CDR1 PRHDT, CDR2 FYEKMQ (reference sequence). The CDR3 is CASSRADTGSPLF. In DNA form, the CDR3 reads TGTGCCAGCAGCAGGGCGGATACAGGGTCCCCTCTCTTC.

This chain uses TRBV11-2 with TRBJ1-2, with TRBD1 as a possible D gene (6 bases). This CDR3 is 15 amino acids long. Trimming pared 5 bases from V and 1 base from J, leaving 14 bases between. CDR1 SGHAT and CDR2 FQNNGV come from the germline V gene. The CDR3 region has the DNA TGTGCCAGCAGCCCAGGGGTAATCGTTAACTATGGCTACACCTTC. Amino acid sequence: CASSPGVIVNYGYTF.

The chain links TRBV25-1 to TRBJ2-3, with 9 positions matching TRBD2. The trim removed 2 bases at V and 4 bases at J, leaving 4 bases unmatched. Germline lookup yields CDR1 MGHDK and CDR2 SYGVNS. The CDR3 spans 15 residues. The CDR3 here is CASSEPSGRPDTQYF. The DNA of the CDR3 is TGTGCCAGCAGTGAACCCAGCGGGAGGCCAGATACGCAGTATTTT. The variable domain in full, with the rest retrieved from reference TRBV25-1 and TRBJ2-3, is EADIYQTPRYLVIGTGKKITLECSQTMGHDKMYWYQQDPGMELHLIHYSYGVNSTEKGDLSSESTVSRIRTEHFPLTLESARPSHTSQYLCASSEPSGRPDTQYFGPGTRLTVL.

The chain employs TRBV5-1 and TRBJ2-1; 7 positions match TRBD2. V lost 0 bases to trimming and J lost 9 bases; unmatched junction nucleotides: 9. The CDR3 has 15 residues. The V gene's germline CDR1 is SGHRS and CDR2 YFSETQ. CDR3 in amino acids: CASSLASGTYGEQFF. In DNA, the CDR3 is TGCGCCAGCAGCTTGGCCAGCGGGACCTACGGTGAGCAGTTCTTC.

This chain links TRBV10-3 with TRBJ2-5, with 9 bases identical to TRBD2. CDR3 length: 16 residues. Germline trimming cut 6 bases from V and 2 bases from J; bases unmatched to any gene: 10. CDR1 and CDR2 (germline): ENHRY, SYGVKD. The chain's CDR3 is CAISGRGREGQETQYF. In DNA, the CDR3 is TGTGCCATCAGCGGCCGGGGGCGGGAGGGGCAAGAGACCCAGTACTTC.

The chain uses TRBV6-1 and TRBJ1-3; possibly TRBD1 for D (6 bases). Trimming removed 3 bases from V and 8 bases from J, with 14 bases in between. The CDR3 length is 14 residues. CDR1 is MNHNS and CDR2 is SASEGT in the germline V gene. This chain's CDR3 is CASSDRRGGDTIYF. The CDR3 DNA sequence: TGTGCCAGCAGTGACCGCAGGGGTGGGGACACCATATATTTT.

The V and J genes are TRBV6-1 and TRBJ1-5; the D gene is possibly TRBD1 (6 bases). Germline V gene data show CDR1 as MNHNS and CDR2 as SASEGT. This CDR3 comprises 14 residues. V dropped 5 bases and J dropped 8 bases, with 16 bases sitting between them. The CDR3 protein is CASSPTGGWEPQHF. The CDR3 DNA sequence: TGTGCCAGCAGTCCAACGGGGGGCTGGGAGCCCCAGCATTTT.

This clone showed up just once. This chain joins TRBV5-3 and TRBJ1-1; the D gene is possibly TRBD1 (6 bases). TRBV5-3 qualifies as an ORF whose function is uncertain. This CDR3 has 13 residues. V lost 1 base to trimming and J lost 7 bases, with 11 bases between them. CDR3 sequence: CARSLRGGSEAFF. The CDR3 bases are TGTGCCAGAAGCTTGAGAGGGGGAAGTGAAGCTTTCTTT.

This sequence joins TRBV28 and TRBJ2-7; 9 nucleotides match TRBD1. Germline V gene data show CDR1 as MDHEN and CDR2 as SYDVKM. V dropped 7 bases and J dropped 4; count of bases not matched to a gene: 5. CDR3 length: 13 amino acids. This CDR3 reads CASTGQGGYEQYF. The CDR3 nucleotides read TGTGCCAGCACGGGACAGGGAGGATACGAGCAGTACTTC.

This sequence joins TRBV28 and TRBJ1-1; the D gene is possibly TRBD1 (5 bases). V was pared by 5 bases and J by 6 bases, with 19 bases between. Germline assignment: CDR1 MDHEN and CDR2 SYDVKM. CDR3 length: 15 amino acids. The CDR3 region is CASSLLPGMFAEAFF. The CDR3 DNA reads TGTGCCAGCAGTCTACTACCAGGGATGTTCGCTGAAGCTTTCTTT.

About this clone: Other DNA variants within this sample encode the same CDR3. The V gene is TRBV28, the J gene TRBJ2-7; D might be TRBD1 or TRBD2, each matching 5 bases. CDR1 is MDHEN, CDR2 SYDVKM, per germline. Deletions cut 2 bases from V and 2 bases from J, with 10 bases between. The CDR3 extends over 14 amino acids. CDR3 DNA sequence: TGTGCCAGCAGTTTACCAGGGAGCCCCTACGAGCAGTACTTC. Residues: CASSLPGSPYEQYF. Looking up the rest from reference TRBV28 and TRBJ2-7 gives the full variable domain: DVKVTQSSRYLVKRTGEKVFLECVQDMDHENMFWYRQDPGLGLRLIYFSYDVKMKEKGDIPEGYSVSREKKERFSLILESASTNQTSMYLCASSLPGSPYEQYFGPGTRLTVT.

The chain joins TRBV2 to TRBJ1-1; 8 bases agree with TRBD1. V shed 3 bases, J shed 5 bases, and the junction held 2 bases outside the gene matches. CDR1 is SNHLY, CDR2 FYNNEI, per germline. The CDR3 sequence is 13 residues long. For the CDR3, the DNA is TGTGCCAGCAGTGAGACAGGGGCAACTGAAGCTTTCTTT. This codes for CASSETGATEAFF. Combining the CDR3 with reference TRBV2 and TRBJ1-1 gives the whole variable domain EPEVTQTPSHQVTQMGQEVILRCVPISNHLYFYWYRQILGQKVEFLVSFYNNEISEKSEIFDDQFSVERPDGSNFTLKIRSTKLEDSAMYFCASSETGATEAFFGQGTRLTVV.

CDR3 coding DNA: TGTGCCAGCAGCATCCTGACTAGGCCTAGGTCTAATGAGCAGTTCTTC. It specifies CASSILTRPRSNEQFF. The chain recombines TRBV11-1 with TRBJ2-1; D may be TRBD2 (6 bases). There are 16 residues in the CDR3. Germline V CDR1 and CDR2: SGHAT, FQDESV (reference sequence). Between the trimmed V and J ends, which lost 5 bases and 7 bases, there was a span of 21 bases. Together with reference TRBV11-1 and TRBJ2-1, the CDR3 gives the full variable domain: EAEVAQSPRYKITEKSQAVAFWCDPISGHATLYWYRQILGQGPELLVQFQDESVVDDSQLPKDRFSAERLKGVDSTLKIQPAELGDSAMYLCASSILTRPRSNEQFFGPGTRLTVL.

The chain has TRBV2 and TRBJ2-5; 8 bases line up with TRBD2. The germline gives CDR1 SNHLY, CDR2 FYNNEI. This CDR3 is 15 amino acids long. The J segment lost 5 bases and the V segment lost 6 bases, leaving 11 bases of the junction unmatched. Here the CDR3 DNA reads TGTGCCAGCAGAGCCCGGGAGGGAGGTCGGGAGACCCAGTACTTC. It specifies CASRAREGGRETQYF.

The V and J genes are TRBV7-2 and TRBJ1-1; 7 bases line up with TRBD1. Trimming removed 5 bases from V and 3 bases from J; junction bases left unmatched: 6. Germline V gene lookup returns CDR1 SGHTA and CDR2 FQGNSA. The CDR3 is 14 amino acids. Here the CDR3 reads CASSQQQGYTEAFF. The CDR3 DNA reads as TGTGCCAGCAGCCAACAACAGGGGTACACTGAAGCTTTCTTT.

The chain uses TRBV19 and TRBJ1-2; 7 bases line up with TRBD1. Germline lookup yields CDR1 LNHDA and CDR2 SQIVND (reference sequence). This CDR3 has 15 residues. Trimming at V came to 5 bases and at J to 7 bases, leaving 13 bases not matched to a gene. CDR3 in DNA: TGTGCCAGTAGTGAAGCAGGGGGGAATTTTGTTGGCTACACCTTC. This codes for CASSEAGGNFVGYTF.

The genes are TRBV7-2 and TRBJ2-2, with D possibly being TRBD1 or TRBD2 (6 bases each). The CDR3 loop spans 16 amino acids. Per germline, CDR1 SGHTA and CDR2 FQGNSA. Deletions cut 11 bases from V and 6 bases from J, with 25 bases between. In DNA, the CDR3 is TGTGCCCACAGACGCTACCAAGTGGGGGGCTCCGGGGAGCTGTTTTTT. It encodes CAHRRYQVGGSGELFF.